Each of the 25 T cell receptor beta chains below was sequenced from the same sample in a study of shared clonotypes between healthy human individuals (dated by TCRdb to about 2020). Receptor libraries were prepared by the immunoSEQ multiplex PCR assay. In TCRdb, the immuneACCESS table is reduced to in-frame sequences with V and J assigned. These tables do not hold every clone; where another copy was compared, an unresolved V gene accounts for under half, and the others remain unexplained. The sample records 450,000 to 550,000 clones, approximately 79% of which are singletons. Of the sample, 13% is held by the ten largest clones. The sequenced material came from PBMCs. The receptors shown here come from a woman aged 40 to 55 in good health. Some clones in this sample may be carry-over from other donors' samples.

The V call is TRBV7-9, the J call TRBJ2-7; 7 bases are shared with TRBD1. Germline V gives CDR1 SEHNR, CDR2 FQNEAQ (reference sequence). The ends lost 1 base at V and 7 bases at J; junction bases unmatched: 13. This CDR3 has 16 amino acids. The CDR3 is CASSLGRTQGIGEQYF. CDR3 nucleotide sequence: TGTGCCAGCAGCTTAGGTCGCACACAGGGGATCGGGGAGCAGTACTTC. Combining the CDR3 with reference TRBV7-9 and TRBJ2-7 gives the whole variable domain DTGVSQNPRHKITKRGQNVTFRCDPISEHNRLYWYRQTLGQGPEFLTYFQNEAQLEKSRLLSDRFSAERPKGSFSTLEIQRTEQGDSAMYLCASSLGRTQGIGEQYFGPGTRLTVT.

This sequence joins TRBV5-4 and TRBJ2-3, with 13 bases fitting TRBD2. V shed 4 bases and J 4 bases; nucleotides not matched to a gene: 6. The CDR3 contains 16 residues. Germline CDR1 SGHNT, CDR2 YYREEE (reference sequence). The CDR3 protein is CASSPGLAGASDTQYF. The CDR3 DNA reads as TGTGCCAGCAGCCCCGGACTAGCGGGAGCATCAGATACGCAGTATTTT.

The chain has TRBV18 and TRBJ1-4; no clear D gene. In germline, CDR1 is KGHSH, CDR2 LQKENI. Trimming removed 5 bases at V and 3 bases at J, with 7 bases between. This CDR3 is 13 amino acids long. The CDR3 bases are TGTGCCAGCTCAGTCAGCTCTAATGAAAAACTGTTTTTT. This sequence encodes CASSVSSNEKLFF.

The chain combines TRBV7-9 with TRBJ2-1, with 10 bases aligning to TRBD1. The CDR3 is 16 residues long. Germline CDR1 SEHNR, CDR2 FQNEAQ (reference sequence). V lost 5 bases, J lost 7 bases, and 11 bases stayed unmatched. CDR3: CASSEPTGGMMNEQFF. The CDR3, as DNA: TGTGCCAGCAGCGAACCGACAGGGGGCATGATGAATGAGCAGTTCTTC.

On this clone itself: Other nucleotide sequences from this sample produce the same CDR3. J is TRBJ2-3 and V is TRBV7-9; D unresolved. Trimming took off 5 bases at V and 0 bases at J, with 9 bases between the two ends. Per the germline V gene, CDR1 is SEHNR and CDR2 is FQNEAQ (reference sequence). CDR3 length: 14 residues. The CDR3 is CASSLGRSTDTQYF. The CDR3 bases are TGTGCCAGCAGCCTAGGCCGGAGCACAGATACGCAGTATTTT.

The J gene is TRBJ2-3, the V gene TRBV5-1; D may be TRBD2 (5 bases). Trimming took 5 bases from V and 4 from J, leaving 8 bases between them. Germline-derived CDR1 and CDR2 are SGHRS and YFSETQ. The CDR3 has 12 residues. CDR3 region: CASRTGADTQYF. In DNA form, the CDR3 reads TGCGCCAGCAGGACCGGGGCAGATACGCAGTATTTT.

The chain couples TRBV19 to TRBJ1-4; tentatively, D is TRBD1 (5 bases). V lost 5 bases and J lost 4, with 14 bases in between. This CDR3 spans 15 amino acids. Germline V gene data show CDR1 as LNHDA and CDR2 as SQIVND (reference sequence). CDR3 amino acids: CASSFRDSFNEKLFF. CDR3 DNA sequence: TGTGCCAGTAGTTTCCGAGACAGTTTTAATGAAAAACTGTTTTTT.

The CDR3 DNA reads as TGTGCCAGCAGTTCTATCAAGGTCGGGGGTTACGAGCAGTACTTC. Its translation: CASSSIKVGGYEQYF. The J gene is TRBJ2-7, the V gene TRBV28, with a tentative D call TRBD2 (6 bases). Germline-derived CDR1 and CDR2 are MDHEN and SYDVKM. The germline V and J ends were trimmed by 4 bases and 4 bases, with 17 bases remaining between them. CDR3 size: 15 residues. The full variable domain, in which reference TRBV28 and TRBJ2-7 provide the parts outside the CDR3, is DVKVTQSSRYLVKRTGEKVFLECVQDMDHENMFWYRQDPGLGLRLIYFSYDVKMKEKGDIPEGYSVSREKKERFSLILESASTNQTSMYLCASSSIKVGGYEQYFGPGTRLTVT.

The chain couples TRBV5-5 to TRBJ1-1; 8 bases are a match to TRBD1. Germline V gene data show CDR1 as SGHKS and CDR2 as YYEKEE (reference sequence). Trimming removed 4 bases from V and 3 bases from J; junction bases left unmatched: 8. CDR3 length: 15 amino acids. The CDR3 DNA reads TGTGCCAGCAGCCCGGGGACAGGATCGCACACTGAAGCTTTCTTT. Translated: CASSPGTGSHTEAFF.

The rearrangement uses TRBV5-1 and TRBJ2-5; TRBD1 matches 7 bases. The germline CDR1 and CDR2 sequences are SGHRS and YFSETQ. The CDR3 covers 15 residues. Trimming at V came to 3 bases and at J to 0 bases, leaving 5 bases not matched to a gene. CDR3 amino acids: CASSSGTANQETQYF. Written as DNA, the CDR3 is TGCGCCAGCAGCTCAGGGACAGCCAACCAAGAGACCCAGTACTTC.

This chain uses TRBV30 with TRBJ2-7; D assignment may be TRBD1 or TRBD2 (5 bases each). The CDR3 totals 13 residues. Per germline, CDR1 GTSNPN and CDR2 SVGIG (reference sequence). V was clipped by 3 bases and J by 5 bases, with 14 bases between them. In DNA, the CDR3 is TGTGCCTGGAGCGTTTCCGGGGCCCACGAGCAGTACTTC. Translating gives CAWSVSGAHEQYF.

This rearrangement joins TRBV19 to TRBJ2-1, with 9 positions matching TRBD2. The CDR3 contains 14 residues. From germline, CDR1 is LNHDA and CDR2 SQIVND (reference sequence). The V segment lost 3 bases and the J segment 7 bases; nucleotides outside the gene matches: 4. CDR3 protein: CASSILAGRNEQFF. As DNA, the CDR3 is TGTGCCAGTAGTATCCTAGCGGGACGTAATGAGCAGTTCTTC.

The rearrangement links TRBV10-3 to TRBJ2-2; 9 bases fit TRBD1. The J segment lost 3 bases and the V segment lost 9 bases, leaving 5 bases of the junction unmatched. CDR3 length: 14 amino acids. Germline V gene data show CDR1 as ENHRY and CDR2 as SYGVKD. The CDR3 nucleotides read TGTGCCATGACAGGGGGAATCGACACCGGGGAGCTGTTTTTT. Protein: CAMTGGIDTGELFF.

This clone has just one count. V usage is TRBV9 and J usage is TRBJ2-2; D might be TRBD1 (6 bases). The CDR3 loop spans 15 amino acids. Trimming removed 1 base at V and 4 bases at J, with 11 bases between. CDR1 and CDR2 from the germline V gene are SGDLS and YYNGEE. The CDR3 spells CASSVTGFGTGELFF. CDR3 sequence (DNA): TGTGCCAGCAGCGTAACAGGGTTTGGCACCGGGGAGCTGTTTTTT.

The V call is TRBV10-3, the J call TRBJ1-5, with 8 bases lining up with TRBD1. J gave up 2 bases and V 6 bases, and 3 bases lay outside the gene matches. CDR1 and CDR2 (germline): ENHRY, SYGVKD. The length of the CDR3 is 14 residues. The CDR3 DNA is TGTGCCATCAGCAGGGGGCAGGGCAATCAGCCCCAGCATTTT. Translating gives CAISRGQGNQPQHF.

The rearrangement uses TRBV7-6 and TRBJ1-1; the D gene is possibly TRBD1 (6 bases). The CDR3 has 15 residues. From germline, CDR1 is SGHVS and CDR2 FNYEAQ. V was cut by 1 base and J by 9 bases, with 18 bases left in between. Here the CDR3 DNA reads TGTGCCAGCAGCTTAGAGCTGGAGAGGGGGGGCCAAGCTTTCTTT. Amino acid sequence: CASSLELERGGQAFF.

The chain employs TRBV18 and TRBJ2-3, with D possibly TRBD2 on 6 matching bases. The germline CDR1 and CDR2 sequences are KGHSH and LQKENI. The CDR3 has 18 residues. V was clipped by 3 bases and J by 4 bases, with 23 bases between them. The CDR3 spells CASSPRPSAGGSADTQYF. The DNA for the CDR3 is TGTGCCAGCTCACCGAGGCCTAGCGCCGGAGGCAGTGCAGATACGCAGTATTTT. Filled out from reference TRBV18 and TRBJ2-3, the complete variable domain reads NAGVMQNPRHLVRRRGQEARLRCSPMKGHSHVYWYRQLPEEGLKFMVYLQKENIIDESGMPKERFSAEFPKEGPSILRIQQVVRGDSAAYFCASSPRPSAGGSADTQYFGPGTRLTVL.

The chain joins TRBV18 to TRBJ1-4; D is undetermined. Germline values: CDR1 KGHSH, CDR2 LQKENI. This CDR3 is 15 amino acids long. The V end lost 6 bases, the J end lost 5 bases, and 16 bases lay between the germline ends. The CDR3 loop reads CASSRIGRSNEKLFF. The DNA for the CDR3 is TGTGCCAGCTCCCGGATCGGGAGATCAAATGAAAAACTGTTTTTT.

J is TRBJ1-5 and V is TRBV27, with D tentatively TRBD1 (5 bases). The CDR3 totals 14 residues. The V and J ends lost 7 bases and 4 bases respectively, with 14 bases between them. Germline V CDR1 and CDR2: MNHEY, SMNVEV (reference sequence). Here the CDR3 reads CASKIGQGNQPQHF. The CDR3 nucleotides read TGTGCCAGCAAAATTGGGCAGGGAAATCAGCCCCAGCATTTT.

The DNA of the CDR3 is TGTGCCAGCAGCACCGAATACAATGAGCAGTTCTTC. It encodes CASSTEYNEQFF. The chain carries TRBV11-3 and TRBJ2-1; D is unresolved. The V end was cut by 5 bases, the J end by 4 bases, with 6 bases between. This CDR3 region has 12 residues. Germline assignment: CDR1 SGHNT and CDR2 YENEEA.

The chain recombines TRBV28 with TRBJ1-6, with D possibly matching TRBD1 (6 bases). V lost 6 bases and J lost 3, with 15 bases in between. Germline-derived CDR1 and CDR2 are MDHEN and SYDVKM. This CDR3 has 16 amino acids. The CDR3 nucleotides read TGTGCCAGCAGGGAAGGCGCCAGGGGCTATAATTCACCCCTCCACTTT. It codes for CASREGARGYNSPLHF.

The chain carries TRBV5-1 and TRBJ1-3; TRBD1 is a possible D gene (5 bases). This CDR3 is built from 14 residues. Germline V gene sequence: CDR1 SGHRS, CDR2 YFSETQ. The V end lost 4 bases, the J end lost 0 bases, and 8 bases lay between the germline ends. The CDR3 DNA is TGCGCCAGCAGCCAGGGCCTCTCTGGAAACACCATATATTTT. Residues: CASSQGLSGNTIYF.

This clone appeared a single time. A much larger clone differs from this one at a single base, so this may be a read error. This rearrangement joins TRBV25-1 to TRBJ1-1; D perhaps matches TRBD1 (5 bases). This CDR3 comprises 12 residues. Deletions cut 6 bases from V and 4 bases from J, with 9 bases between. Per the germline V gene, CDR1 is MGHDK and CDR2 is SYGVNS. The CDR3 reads CASRGVGTEAFF. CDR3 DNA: TGTGCCAGCAGAGGGGTGGGCACTGAAGCTTTCTTT.

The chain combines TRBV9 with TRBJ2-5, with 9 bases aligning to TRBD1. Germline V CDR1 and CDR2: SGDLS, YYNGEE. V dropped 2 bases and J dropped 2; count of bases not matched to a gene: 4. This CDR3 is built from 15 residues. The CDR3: CASSVRDRDQETQYF. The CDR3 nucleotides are TGTGCCAGCAGCGTCCGGGACAGGGATCAAGAGACCCAGTACTTC.

The CDR3: CATGGASGRTTDTQYF. CDR3 DNA sequence: TGTGCCACCGGGGGGGCTAGCGGGAGGACCACAGATACGCAGTATTTT. The V gene is TRBV15, the J gene TRBJ2-3, with 11 bases fitting TRBD2. After removal of 8 bases from V and 2 bases from J, the junction contained 9 bases not matched to a gene. Germline V CDR1 and CDR2: LNHNV, YYDKDF (reference sequence). CDR3 length equals 16 residues.